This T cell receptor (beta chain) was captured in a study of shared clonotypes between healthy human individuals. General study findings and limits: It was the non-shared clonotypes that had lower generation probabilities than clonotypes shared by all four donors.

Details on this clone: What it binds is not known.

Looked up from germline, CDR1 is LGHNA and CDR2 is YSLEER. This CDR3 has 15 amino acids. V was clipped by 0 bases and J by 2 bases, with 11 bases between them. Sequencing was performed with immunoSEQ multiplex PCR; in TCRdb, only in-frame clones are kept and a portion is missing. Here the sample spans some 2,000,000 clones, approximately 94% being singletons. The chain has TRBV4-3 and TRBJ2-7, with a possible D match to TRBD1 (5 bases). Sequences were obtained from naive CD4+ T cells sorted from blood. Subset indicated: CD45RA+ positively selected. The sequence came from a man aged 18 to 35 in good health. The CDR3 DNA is TGCGCCAGCAGCCAAGAGGTCACAGGCCCCTACGAGCAGTACTTC. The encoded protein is CASSQEVTGPYEQYF.